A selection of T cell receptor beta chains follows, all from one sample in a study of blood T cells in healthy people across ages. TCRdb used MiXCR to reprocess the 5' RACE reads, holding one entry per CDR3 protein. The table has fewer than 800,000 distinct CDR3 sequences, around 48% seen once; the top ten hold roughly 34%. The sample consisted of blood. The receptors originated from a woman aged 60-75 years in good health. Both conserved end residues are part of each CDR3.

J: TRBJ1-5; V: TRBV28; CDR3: CALGTGTNSNQPQHF
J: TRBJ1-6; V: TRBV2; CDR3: CASHGQGLYNSPLHF
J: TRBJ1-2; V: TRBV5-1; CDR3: CASGGQVDGYTF
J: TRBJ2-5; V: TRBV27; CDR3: CASSPLGTGETQYF
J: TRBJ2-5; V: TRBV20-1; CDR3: CSARDRLQETQYF
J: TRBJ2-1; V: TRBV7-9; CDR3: CASSLRGGDNEQFF
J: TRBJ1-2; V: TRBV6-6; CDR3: CASSIGSSSYYGYTF
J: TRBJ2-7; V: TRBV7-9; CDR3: CASSVGTTNSYEQYF
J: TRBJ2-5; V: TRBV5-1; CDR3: CASSLAGGLAQETQYF
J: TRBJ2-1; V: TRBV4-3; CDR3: CASSQEGGTRANEQFF
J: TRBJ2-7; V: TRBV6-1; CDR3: CASSEAWTGVNEQYF
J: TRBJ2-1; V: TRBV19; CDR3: CASSTPWTSIEQFF
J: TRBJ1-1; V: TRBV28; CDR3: CASSFNRGGLTEAFF